Presented here are 32 T cell receptor beta chains from one specimen sequenced in a study of tumor and adjacent non-tumor tissue in lung cancer. TCRbeta libraries were built with three rounds of nested PCR, modified from ARM-PCR. MiXCR, applied by TCRdb to the multiplex PCR reads, yields one record per CDR3 protein. The top ten hold under 30% of the sample, which has some 200,000 distinct CDR3 sequences, 71% seen once. RNA was extracted from bulk tissue without any cell sorting. Input material: lung tumor tissue. The receptors stem from a man between 60 and 75 years old with non-small cell lung cancer.

In regard to this clonotype: The junction and the germline gene differ at one end; a read error may be behind it. The chain uses TRBV5-4 and TRBJ2-3; 8 nucleotides agree with TRBD2. This CDR3 comprises 17 residues. CDR1 and CDR2 (germline): SGHNT, YYREEE (reference sequence). CDR3 region: CASSLSCGGFSTDMQYF. The CDR3 DNA sequence: TGTGCCAGCAGCTTGTCTTGCGGGGGGTTCAGCACAGATATGCAGTATTTT.

On this clonotype itself: At one end the junction does not follow the germline gene, possibly because of a read error. The chain recombines TRBV6-1 with TRBJ2-1; 9 bases are shared with TRBD2. CDR3 size: 16 residues. Germline V gene data show CDR1 as MNHNS and CDR2 as SASEGT. The CDR3 DNA sequence: TGTGACAGCAGTGGGACCCTAGCGGGGAGATATAATGAGCAGTTCTTC. It is translated as CDSSGTLAGRYNEQFF.

A remark on this clonotype: Possible read error: a much larger clone is one base away. The J gene is TRBJ1-6, the V gene TRBV20-1; 7 nucleotides match TRBD1. In germline, CDR1 is DFQATT, CDR2 SNEGSKA (reference sequence). This CDR3 has 14 amino acids. For the CDR3, the DNA is TGCAGTGATCTGACAGGGACGTATACTTCACCCCTCCACTTT. Translation: CSDLTGTYTSPLHF.

This chain links TRBV20-1 with TRBJ2-3; the match to TRBD2 covers 9 bases. Trimming cost V 1 base and J 4 bases; bases outside gene matches: 9. The CDR3 covers 16 residues. Germline CDR1 DFQATT, CDR2 SNEGSKA (reference sequence). The CDR3 loop is CSARGPDSGSSDTQYF. DNA for the CDR3: TGCAGTGCTAGAGGTCCGGATAGCGGGAGTTCAGATACGCAGTATTTT.

About this clonotype itself: With a much larger clone just one base away, this may be a read error. V and J are TRBV12-3 or TRBV12-4 and TRBJ2-5; TRBD1 matches at 9 bases. The CDR3 consists of 13 residues. The CDR3 DNA reads as TGTGTCAGCAGGTGGACAGGGGAAGAGACCCAGTACTTC. Its protein product is CVSRWTGEETQYF.

As to this clonotype: One end of the junction does not line up with germline, which may come from a read error. The chain employs TRBV4-3 and TRBJ2-1; 8 bases are shared with TRBD1. From germline, CDR1 is LGHNA and CDR2 YSLEER. The CDR3 has 15 amino acids. The CDR3 DNA follows: TGCGCCAGCAGCCAACGACGACAGGGGCGGAATGAGCAGTTCTTT. Protein sequence: CASSQRRQGRNEQFF.

With regard to this clonotype: Compared with germline, one end of the junction differs, possibly owing to a read error. The CDR3 nucleotides read TGCAGTGCTAGAGATAGGAAGAAGGCCAGGGGCAACTATGACTACACCTTC. Residues: CSARDRKKARGNYDYTF. The J gene is TRBJ1-2, the V gene TRBV20-1; D perhaps matches TRBD1 (6 bases). CDR1 and CDR2 from the germline V gene are DFQATT and SNEGSKA (reference sequence). The length of the CDR3 is 17 residues.

Worth noting for this clonotype: The junction does not match germline at one end; this may be a read error. DNA of the CDR3: TGCAGCGTTAACCGGGACAGGGGCACAGTTACGCAGTATTTT. Translation gives CSVNRDRGTVTQYF. The J gene is TRBJ2-3, the V gene TRBV29-1; the match to TRBD1 covers 10 bases. Germline CDR1 reads SQVTM; CDR2 reads ANQGSEA. The CDR3 extends over 14 amino acids.

The genes are TRBV28 and TRBJ1-1; D is perhaps TRBD1 (6 bases). This CDR3 is built from 11 residues. Germline loops: CDR1 MDHEN, CDR2 SYDVKM. V shed 8 bases and J shed 7 bases, with 11 bases lying between them. The CDR3 bases are TGTGCCAGCGACGGACAGTGTGAAGCTTTCTTT. It specifies CASDGQCEAFF.

This clonotype was counted many times. J is TRBJ2-2 and V is TRBV11-3, with 8 bases identical to TRBD2. The trim removed 2 bases at V and 4 bases at J, leaving 6 bases unmatched. The germline CDR1 and CDR2 sequences are SGHNT and YENEEA. CDR3 length: 16 amino acids. The CDR3 sequence is CASSLREGRGTGELFF. The CDR3 DNA follows: TGTGCCAGCAGCTTACGGGAGGGCCGAGGCACCGGGGAGCTGTTTTTT.

Remarks on this clonotype: A clone one base away is much larger, so this may be a read error. This chain links TRBV5-4 with TRBJ1-2; D possibly corresponds to TRBD1 (5 bases). This CDR3 is built from 13 residues. V lost 8 bases and J lost 4, with 15 bases in between. Germline V lookup: CDR1 SGHNT, CDR2 YYREEE (reference sequence). CDR3 coding DNA: TGTGCCAGGAGCCCAGGGACTTCCTATGGCTACACCTTC. Translated: CARSPGTSYGYTF.

Only one count was recorded for this clonotype. A single base separates this from a much larger clone, so it may be a read error. This chain connects TRBV20-1 to TRBJ1-1; D is undetermined. This CDR3 spans 14 amino acids. Germline V gives CDR1 DFQATT, CDR2 SNEGSKA (reference sequence). V lost 7 bases to trimming and J lost 1 base, with 16 bases between them. The CDR3 is CSVSSQISNTEAFF. CDR3 coding DNA: TGCAGTGTTAGCTCACAGATCTCGAACACTGAAGCTTTCTTT.

Only one count was recorded for this clonotype. The chain carries TRBV11-3 and TRBJ2-1, with 7 bases matching TRBD2. The V segment lost 6 bases and the J segment 3 bases; nucleotides outside the gene matches: 14. The CDR3 is 17 residues long. CDR1 is SGHNT, CDR2 YENEEA, per germline. The CDR3 sequence is CASSPHRTSGDYNEQFF. The CDR3 DNA sequence: TGTGCCAGCAGTCCCCACCGGACTAGTGGGGACTACAATGAGCAGTTCTTC. Drawing the rest from reference TRBV11-3 and TRBJ2-1, the complete variable domain is EAGVVQSPRYKIIEKKQPVAFWCNPISGHNTLYWYLQNLGQGPELLIRYENEEAVDDSQLPKDRFSAERLKGVDSTLKIQPAELGDSAVYLCASSPHRTSGDYNEQFFGPGTRLTVL.

Only a few counts were recorded for this clonotype. The genes are TRBV11-2 and TRBJ2-3; no reliable D call. The CDR3 extends over 16 amino acids. V lost 4 bases, J lost 0 bases, and 14 bases lay in between. CDR1 SGHAT and CDR2 FQNNGV come from the germline V gene. The CDR3 reads CASSSHWAHSTDTQYF. The CDR3 DNA is TGTGCCAGCAGCTCCCATTGGGCTCATAGCACAGATACGCAGTATTTT.

Comments on this clonotype: A much bigger clone sits one base away, suggesting this may be a read error. This sequence joins TRBV4-2 and TRBJ1-2; tentative D call: TRBD1 (6 bases). The CDR3 loop spans 15 amino acids. Germline V CDR1 and CDR2: LGHNA, YNFKEQ. Trimming pared 4 bases from V and 4 bases from J, leaving 16 bases between. CDR3: CASSPRQEVSYGYTF. The CDR3 bases are TGTGCCAGCAGCCCCAGACAGGAGGTGTCCTATGGCTACACCTTC.

The sample holds one count of this clonotype. At one end the junction does not follow the germline gene, possibly because of a read error. The chain employs TRBV20-1 and TRBJ1-4; no definite D call. Germline V gives CDR1 DFQATT, CDR2 SNEGSKA (reference sequence). The CDR3 runs 13 residues. The CDR3 sequence: CSATPRIREKLFF. DNA of the CDR3: TGCAGTGCTACGCCACGGATTAGGGAAAAGCTGTTTTTT.

The V gene is TRBV12-3 or TRBV12-4, the J gene TRBJ2-3; 13 bases map to TRBD2. CDR3 size: 18 residues. Trimming removed 6 bases from V and 7 bases from J; junction bases left unmatched: 16. The chain's CDR3 is CASRTSGRAGWRTNTQYF. CDR3 nucleotide sequence: TGTGCCAGCAGAACTAGCGGGAGGGCCGGTTGGCGTACAAATACGCAGTATTTT.

V is TRBV6-2 or TRBV6-3 and J is TRBJ2-3; tentatively, D is TRBD2 (5 bases). This CDR3 is built from 16 residues. The germline V gene encodes CDR1 MNHEY and CDR2 SVGEGT. V was pared by 2 bases and J by 9 bases, with 21 bases between. For the CDR3, the DNA is TGTGCCAGCAGTTACCCGGCCGGGAAAGGCACAAAAACGCAGTATTTT. Amino acid sequence: CASSYPAGKGTKTQYF.

The chain recombines TRBV28 with TRBJ2-2; 8 bases agree with TRBD1. This CDR3 has 12 amino acids. Germline V gives CDR1 MDHEN, CDR2 SYDVKM. CDR3 sequence reads: CDIKQGGGELFF. Written as DNA, the CDR3 is TGTGACATCAAACAGGGGGGCGGGGAGCTGTTTTTT.

V gene TRBV20-1 combines with J gene TRBJ1-2; D perhaps matches TRBD1 (5 bases). Germline-derived CDR1 and CDR2 are DFQATT and SNEGSKA (reference sequence). The CDR3 sequence is 12 residues long. The CDR3 nucleotides read TGCATTGCCCGTTGGGGCGGCGGTGGCTACACCTTC. Amino acids: CIARWGGGGYTF.

As concerns this clonotype: One base away lies a much larger clone, so this may be a sequencing read error. The chain combines TRBV20-1 with TRBJ2-3; 13 bases line up with TRBD2. This CDR3 is 15 amino acids long. Germline assignment: CDR1 DFQATT and CDR2 SNEGSKA (reference sequence). For the CDR3, the DNA is TGCATTGCCCCCAGGGGACTAGCGGGAATAGATACGCAGTATTTT. Translation: CIAPRGLAGIDTQYF.

About this clonotype itself: A much larger clone sits a single nucleotide away, making a read error possible. The chain joins TRBV4-1 to TRBJ2-2; a possible D gene is TRBD2 (5 bases). The germline V gene has CDR1 MGHRA and CDR2 YSYEKL. This CDR3 comprises 17 residues. The CDR3 sequence: CASNQDVSGLNTGELFF. The CDR3 coding sequence is TGCGCCAGCAACCAAGATGTAAGCGGACTGAACACCGGGGAGCTGTTTTTT.

There are a few counts of this clonotype. The chain recombines TRBV5-4 with TRBJ2-5, with 9 bases lining up with TRBD2. J gave up 2 bases and V 5 bases, and 10 bases lay outside the gene matches. Germline-derived CDR1 and CDR2 are SGHNT and YYREEE (reference sequence). The CDR3 spans 16 residues. CDR3 coding DNA: TGTGCCAGCAGTCGCGAGGTAGCGGGGGATCAAGAGACCCAGTACTTC. Residues: CASSREVAGDQETQYF.

This clonotype was recorded many times. V is TRBV29-1 and J is TRBJ1-4; no definite D call. CDR1 is SQVTM, CDR2 ANQGSEA, per germline. V lost 3 bases, J lost 8 bases, and 4 bases lay in between. There are 10 residues in the CDR3. CDR3: CSVDQEKLFF. The DNA for the CDR3 is TGCAGCGTTGATCAGGAAAAACTGTTTTTT.

This clonotype was found a few times. A read error may account for a junction end that differs from germline. This rearrangement joins TRBV7-9 to TRBJ1-2, with D unclear. The CDR3 runs 14 residues. CDR1 is SEHNR, CDR2 FQNEAQ, per germline (reference sequence). The CDR3 region has the DNA TGTGCCAACAGCTCCTCGTCGGCTGACTATGGCTACACCTTC. This codes for CANSSSSADYGYTF.

The V gene is TRBV6-5, the J gene TRBJ1-6; no firm D call. This CDR3 has 15 amino acids. Trimming took 4 bases from V and 7 from J, leaving 14 bases between them. Germline CDR1 reads MNHEY; CDR2 reads SVGAGI. Written as DNA, the CDR3 is TGTGCCAGCAGTTCATCGTGGACGCGGAATTCACCCCTCCACTTT. Its translation: CASSSSWTRNSPLHF.

The rearrangement joins TRBV5-4 to TRBJ2-7, with D possibly TRBD2 on 7 matching bases. Trimming pared 5 bases from V and 3 bases from J, leaving 21 bases between. Per the germline V gene, CDR1 is SGHNT and CDR2 is YYREEE (reference sequence). There are 16 residues in the CDR3. In nucleotides, the CDR3 is TGTGCCAGCAGTTCCCGGACTAGGGGGAAACACTACGAGCAGTACTTC. This gives the protein CASSSRTRGKHYEQYF.

As for this clonotype: Given a much more abundant clone one base away, this may be a read error. This chain connects TRBV20-1 to TRBJ1-2; tentative D call: TRBD1 (5 bases). Germline CDR1 DFQATT, CDR2 SNEGSKA (reference sequence). The CDR3 totals 12 residues. CDR3 amino acids: CSASPTDYGCTF. For the CDR3, the DNA is TGCAGTGCTAGTCCGACAGATTATGGCTGCACCTTC.

A word on this clonotype: Possible read error: a much larger clone is one base away. The chain combines TRBV20-1 with TRBJ2-1, with D unclear. Germline loops: CDR1 DFQATT, CDR2 SNEGSKA (reference sequence). Between the trimmed V and J ends, which lost 5 bases and 8 bases, there was a span of 7 bases. There are 10 residues in the CDR3. As DNA, the CDR3 is TGCAGTGCTGGCCGCGATGAGCAGTTCTTC. Protein: CSAGRDEQFF.

The V call is TRBV5-1, the J call TRBJ2-7; maybe TRBD2 (5 bases). The CDR3 length is 14 residues. Germline values: CDR1 SGHRS, CDR2 YFSETQ. The V end lost 5 bases, the J end lost 3 bases, and 15 bases lay between the germline ends. CDR3 nucleotide sequence: TGCGCCAGCAGTGCCACACTGGCGGGCTACGAGCAGTACTTC. It specifies CASSATLAGYEQYF.

The gene calls are TRBV11-3 and TRBJ2-1; maybe TRBD2 (5 bases). V was trimmed by 5 bases and J by 8 bases, leaving 22 bases between them. The CDR3 is made up of 16 amino acids. CDR1 is SGHNT and CDR2 is YENEEA in the germline V gene. CDR3 nucleotide sequence: TGTGCCAGCAGCGTATCCGGGATTAGTGGGAGACATGAGCAGTTCTTC. Encoded protein: CASSVSGISGRHEQFF.

V and J are TRBV4-3 and TRBJ2-2; D not resolved. This CDR3 has 16 residues. Germline V lookup: CDR1 LGHNA, CDR2 YSLEER. The CDR3 region is CVSSQEFRTNTGELFF. The CDR3 region has the DNA TGCGTCAGTAGCCAAGAATTCAGAACGAACACCGGGGAGCTGTTTTTT.